These 3 T cell receptor beta chains originate from one sample sequenced in a study of tumor-infiltrating lymphocytes in primary liver carcinoma. Investigators took RNA and DNA out together from about 19-30 mg of unsorted bulk tissue. The template, around 520 ng total RNA, yielded TCR beta cDNA made with a constant-region primer. Researchers made the TCR beta libraries by running three nested multiplex PCR rounds with slightly modified ARM-PCR. Investigators reported that the first two PCR rounds, at roughly 10 cycles each, used TRBV1-TRBV30 forward primers with a C-beta reverse primer. One entry per CDR3 protein, called by TCRdb with MiXCR from the multiplex PCR reads. The sample lists fewer than 75,000 distinct CDR3 sequences; just over 70% were seen once. The source material was liver tumor tissue from sampling region 2. Stated subset: tumor region T2, inferior pole. The receptors here all came from a man between 40 and 49 years old with primary liver carcinoma and hepatitis B virus infection.

Comments on this clonotype: The CDR3 does not close with the conserved phenylalanine or tryptophan, likely indicating a read error. No DNA is shown, since the ends of the CDR3 on it are uncertain; the CDR3 is the one TCRdb lists. The V gene is TRBV29-1, the J gene TRBJ2-7; the DNA was not compared with TRBD1, the D call given in the table. The CDR3 length equals 13 residues, ends included. Looked up from germline, CDR1 is SQVTM and CDR2 is ANQGSEA. The CDR3 region is CCVAPTGLHEQYI.

This clonotype was seen a few times. The chain is built from TRBV29-1 and TRBJ1-2, with unresolved D. The V and J ends lost 8 bases and 4 bases respectively, with 14 bases between them. The germline V gene encodes CDR1 SQVTM and CDR2 ANQGSEA. The CDR3 extends over 12 amino acids. The CDR3 sequence: CSWKVGSYGYTF. The CDR3 bases are TGCAGCTGGAAGGTCGGGTCCTATGGCTACACCTTC.

A word on this clonotype: The junction and the germline gene differ at one end; a read error may be behind it. The chain employs TRBV11-2 and TRBJ2-5; 8 bases align to TRBD2. The length of the CDR3 is 16 residues. Germline V CDR1 and CDR2: SGHAT, FQNNGV. CDR3 sequence: CVSSQTPGGGRETHYF. The CDR3 bases are TGTGTCAGCAGTCAAACTCCTGGCGGGGGGAGAGAGACCCATTACTTC.